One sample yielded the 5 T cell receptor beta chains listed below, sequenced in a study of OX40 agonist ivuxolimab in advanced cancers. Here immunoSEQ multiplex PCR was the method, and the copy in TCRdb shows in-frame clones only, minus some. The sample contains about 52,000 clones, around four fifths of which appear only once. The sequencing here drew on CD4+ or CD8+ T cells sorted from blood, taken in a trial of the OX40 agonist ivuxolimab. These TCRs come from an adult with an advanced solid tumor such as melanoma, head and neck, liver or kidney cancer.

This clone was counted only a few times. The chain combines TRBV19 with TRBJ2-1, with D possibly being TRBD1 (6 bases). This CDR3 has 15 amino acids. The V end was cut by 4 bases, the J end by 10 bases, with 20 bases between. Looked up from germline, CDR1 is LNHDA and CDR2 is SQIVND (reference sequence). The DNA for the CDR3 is TGTGCCAGTAGTAGAAACGAGGACAGATCGGGAGAGCAGTTCTTC. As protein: CASSRNEDRSGEQFF.

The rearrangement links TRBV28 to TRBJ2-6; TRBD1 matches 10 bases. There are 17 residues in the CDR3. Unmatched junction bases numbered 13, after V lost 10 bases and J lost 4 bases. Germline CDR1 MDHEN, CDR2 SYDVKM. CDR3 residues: CAIPRDRGASGANVLTF. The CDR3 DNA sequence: TGTGCCATCCCCCGGGACAGGGGAGCCTCCGGGGCCAACGTCCTGACTTTC.

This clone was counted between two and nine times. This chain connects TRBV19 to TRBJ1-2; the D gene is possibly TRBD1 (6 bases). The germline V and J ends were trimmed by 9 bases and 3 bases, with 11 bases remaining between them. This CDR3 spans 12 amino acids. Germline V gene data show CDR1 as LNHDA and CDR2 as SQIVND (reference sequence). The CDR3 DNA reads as TGTGCCAGCTACAGACAGGACTATGGCTACACCTTC. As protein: CASYRQDYGYTF.

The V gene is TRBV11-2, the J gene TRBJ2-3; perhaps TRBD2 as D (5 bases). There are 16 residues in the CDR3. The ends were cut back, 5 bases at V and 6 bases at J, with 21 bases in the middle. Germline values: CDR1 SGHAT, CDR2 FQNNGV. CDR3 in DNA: TGTGCCAGCAGCCCCTTCCCTGGAGGTCAATCCGATACGCAGTATTTT. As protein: CASSPFPGGQSDTQYF.

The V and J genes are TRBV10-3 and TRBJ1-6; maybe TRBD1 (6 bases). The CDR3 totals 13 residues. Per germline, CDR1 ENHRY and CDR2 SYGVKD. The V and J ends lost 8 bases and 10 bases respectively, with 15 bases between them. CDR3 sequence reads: CAICPGEESPLHF. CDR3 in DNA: TGTGCCATCTGTCCAGGGGAGGAGTCACCCCTCCACTTT.